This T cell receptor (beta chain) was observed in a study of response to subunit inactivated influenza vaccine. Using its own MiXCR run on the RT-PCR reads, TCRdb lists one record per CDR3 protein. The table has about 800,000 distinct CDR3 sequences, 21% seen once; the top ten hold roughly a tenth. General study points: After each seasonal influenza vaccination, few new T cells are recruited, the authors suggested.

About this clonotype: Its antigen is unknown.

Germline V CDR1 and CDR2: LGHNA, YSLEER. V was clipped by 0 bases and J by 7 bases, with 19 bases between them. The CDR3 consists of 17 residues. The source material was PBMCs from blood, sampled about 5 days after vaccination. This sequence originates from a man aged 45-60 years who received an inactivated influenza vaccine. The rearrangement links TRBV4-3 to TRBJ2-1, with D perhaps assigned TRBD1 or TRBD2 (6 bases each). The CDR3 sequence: CASSQDLGGGRGNEQFF. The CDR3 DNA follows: TGCGCCAGCAGCCAAGATCTAGGAGGGGGGCGGGGAAATGAGCAGTTCTTC.